The 17 T cell receptor beta chains given below trace back to one sample, sequenced in a study of cytotoxic CD8 clonotypes in ibrutinib-treated CLL (dated by TCRdb to the early 2020s). This specimen's time point label, per the study, means: eleven to twelve months on ibrutinib. Library prep was done by the immunoSEQ multiplex PCR assay. TCRdb carries this immuneACCESS record with in-frame sequences only. Its versions omit some clonotypes, under half of them owing to an unresolved V gene in the studies checked, with the rest unexplained. Counted in this sample were about 24,000 clones; roughly 71% of them appeared once. Clones ranked in the top ten supply about half of the sample. Here the sequenced sample was PBMCs, taken after 12 months of ibrutinib treatment. These receptor sequences come from a human donor with chronic lymphocytic leukemia.

V and J are TRBV2 and TRBJ2-1, with D perhaps matching TRBD1 or TRBD2 (5 bases each). The CDR3 loop spans 14 amino acids. Trimming removed 6 bases at V and 10 bases at J, with 19 bases between. Looked up from germline, CDR1 is SNHLY and CDR2 is FYNNEI. CDR3 in DNA: TGTGCCAGCAGATGGACACCGGGGCCGGGAGAGCAGTTCTTC. It translates to CASRWTPGPGEQFF.

The genes are TRBV5-4 and TRBJ1-2, with a tentative D call TRBD1 (6 bases). This CDR3 comprises 16 residues. V was cut by 1 base and J by 6 bases, with 19 bases left in between. Germline assignment: CDR1 SGHNT and CDR2 YYREEE (reference sequence). The CDR3 here is CASSLQDRRPGDGYTF. The CDR3 DNA reads as TGTGCCAGCAGCTTGCAGGACAGACGACCAGGGGATGGCTACACCTTC.

This chain connects TRBV2 to TRBJ1-2; 9 bases map to TRBD1. CDR1 and CDR2 from the germline V gene are SNHLY and FYNNEI. The CDR3 has 14 residues. Trimming took 6 bases from V and 4 from J; bases not matched to a gene: 6. The CDR3 nucleotides read TGTGCCAGCAGCCCTGGACAGGGGTTCTATGGCTACACCTTC. As protein: CASSPGQGFYGYTF.

V usage is TRBV19 and J usage is TRBJ2-7, with 15 bases identical to TRBD2. The length of the CDR3 is 17 residues. Germline V gene lookup returns CDR1 LNHDA and CDR2 SQIVND (reference sequence). V was clipped by 5 bases and J by 2 bases; unmatched bases: 7. The CDR3 DNA follows: TGTGCCAGTAGTCTCGGGACTAGCGGGGGGCGAACCTACGAGCAGTACTTC. Amino acids: CASSLGTSGGRTYEQYF.

CDR3 region: CASSRLVSAASTDTQYF. CDR3 sequence (DNA): TGCGCCAGCAGCCGGCTGGTATCAGCGGCTAGCACAGATACGCAGTATTTT. The chain carries TRBV5-1 and TRBJ2-3, with a tentative D call TRBD2 (5 bases). The CDR3 covers 17 residues. V lost 4 bases, J lost 0 bases, and 18 bases lay in between. Germline V gene data show CDR1 as SGHRS and CDR2 as YFSETQ.

The genes are TRBV18 and TRBJ1-1; D uncertain. V was trimmed by 5 bases and J by 0 bases, leaving 7 bases between them. The CDR3 length is 13 residues. Per the germline V gene, CDR1 is KGHSH and CDR2 is LQKENI. The CDR3 loop reads CASSGPVNTEAFF. CDR3 bases: TGTGCCAGCTCAGGGCCTGTGAACACTGAAGCTTTCTTT.

This clone was picked up one time. The rearrangement uses TRBV11-2 and TRBJ2-7, with 7 bases fitting TRBD2. Germline assignment: CDR1 SGHAT and CDR2 FQNNGV. J was trimmed by 4 bases and V by 3 bases; bases with no gene match: 0. CDR3 size: 12 residues. Here the CDR3 reads CASSFGGYEQYF. For the CDR3, the DNA is TGTGCCAGCAGCTTCGGGGGGTACGAGCAGTACTTC.

The rearrangement links TRBV4-3 to TRBJ2-3; D not resolved. Germline CDR1 LGHNA, CDR2 YSLEER. With 1 base removed from V and 4 bases from J, the gap between germline ends came to 0 bases. The CDR3 has 11 residues. CDR3 sequence: CASSQADTQYF. For the CDR3, the DNA is TGCGCCAGCAGCCAAGCAGATACGCAGTATTTT.

The chain uses TRBV6-5 and TRBJ2-1, with 8 bases that match TRBD1. CDR3 length: 14 amino acids. CDR1 and CDR2 (germline): MNHEY, SVGAGI. Trimming took 5 bases from V and 7 from J; bases not matched to a gene: 7. The CDR3 region has the DNA TGTGCCAGCAGTCTCCAGGGGGCTAGAAATGAGCAGTTCTTC. This codes for CASSLQGARNEQFF.

In its sample, this clone was seen a few times. This rearrangement joins TRBV7-9 to TRBJ2-1; 13 nucleotides line up with TRBD2. The CDR3 extends over 18 amino acids. Germline V gene sequence: CDR1 SEHNR, CDR2 FQNEAQ (reference sequence). V shed 1 base and J 5 bases; nucleotides not matched to a gene: 8. CDR3 sequence reads: CASSLVAGTSGENNEQFF. The CDR3 DNA reads TGTGCCAGCAGCTTAGTAGCAGGGACTAGCGGGGAGAACAATGAGCAGTTCTTC.

The V gene is TRBV7-9, the J gene TRBJ1-2; the D is unclear. The germline gives CDR1 SEHNR, CDR2 FQNEAQ (reference sequence). This CDR3 contains 13 residues. Deletions cut 2 bases from V and 11 bases from J, with 15 bases between. The CDR3 loop is CASSLLDRAWYTF. DNA of the CDR3: TGTGCCAGCAGCTTATTGGATCGGGCGTGGTACACCTTC.

This clone occurred once. The chain couples TRBV5-1 to TRBJ1-4; D unclear. The CDR3 loop spans 14 amino acids. Germline values: CDR1 SGHRS, CDR2 YFSETQ. V lost 3 bases and J lost 0, with 6 bases in between. CDR3 DNA sequence: TGCGCCAGCAGCTGGGGTTCAACTAATGAAAAACTGTTTTTT. It codes for CASSWGSTNEKLFF.

The chain has TRBV7-3 and TRBJ2-3, with 9 positions matching TRBD1. Trimming removed 5 bases from V and 2 bases from J; junction bases left unmatched: 8. The CDR3 extends over 16 amino acids. The germline gives CDR1 SGHTA, CDR2 FQGTGA. The CDR3 DNA sequence: TGTGCCAGCAGCCCCCGAACAGGGGGCATCACAGATACGCAGTATTTT. Protein: CASSPRTGGITDTQYF. The complete variable domain, with remaining parts taken from reference TRBV7-3 and TRBJ2-3, reads GAGVSQTPSNKVTEKGKYVELRCDPISGHTALYWYRQSLGQGPEFLIYFQGTGAADDSGLPNDRFFAVRPEGSVSTLKIQRTERGDSAVYLCASSPRTGGITDTQYFGPGTRLTVL.

The V call is TRBV5-1, the J call TRBJ2-3; no clear D. Germline V gives CDR1 SGHRS, CDR2 YFSETQ. The CDR3 has 14 residues. Trimming took 0 bases from V and 3 from J, leaving 8 bases between them. The CDR3 loop is CASSLGAATDTQYF. The CDR3 DNA is TGCGCCAGCAGCTTGGGGGCCGCTACAGATACGCAGTATTTT.

This rearrangement joins TRBV5-8 to TRBJ1-4; possible D gene TRBD1, 5 bases. Trimming stripped 0 bases from V and 5 bases from J, with 11 bases between. The CDR3 contains 15 residues. In germline, CDR1 is SGHTS, CDR2 YDEGEE. The DNA of the CDR3 is TGTGCCAGCAGCTTGGGGGGGGGAAGCAATGAAAAACTGTTTTTT. Its protein product is CASSLGGGSNEKLFF.

This chain joins TRBV7-3 and TRBJ1-4, with a possible D match to TRBD1 (5 bases). V gave up 4 bases and J gave up 8 bases, with 20 bases separating them. Germline CDR1 and CDR2: SGHTA and FQGTGA. The CDR3 is 16 residues long. The CDR3 region is CASSSSRVGFHEKLFF. The CDR3 region has the DNA TGTGCCAGCAGCTCGAGCAGGGTCGGGTTCCACGAAAAACTGTTTTTT. Supplemented by reference TRBV7-3 and TRBJ1-4, the full variable domain reads GAGVSQTPSNKVTEKGKYVELRCDPISGHTALYWYRQSLGQGPEFLIYFQGTGAADDSGLPNDRFFAVRPEGSVSTLKIQRTERGDSAVYLCASSSSRVGFHEKLFFGSGTQLSVL.

The chain combines TRBV5-1 with TRBJ2-1; TRBD2 might be the D (5 bases). V was pared by 7 bases and J by 4 bases, with 9 bases between. The CDR3 extends over 12 amino acids. The germline V gene has CDR1 SGHRS and CDR2 YFSETQ. The CDR3 is CASSRDYNEQFF. The CDR3 nucleotides are TGCGCCAGCTCGAGGGATTACAATGAGCAGTTCTTC.